The present T cell receptor beta chain was sequenced within a study of cytomegalovirus exposure and HLA in healthy donors. Assay: immunoSEQ multiplex PCR; the TCRdb copy retains only in-frame clones and omits some. The sample shows 100,000 to 150,000 clones, roughly 95% of them seen only once. Germline lookup yields CDR1 MNHEY and CDR2 SVGAGI. V shed 5 bases, J shed 3 bases, and the junction held 0 bases outside the gene matches. This CDR3 region has 13 residues. Findings of the study overall: Published work reported that the classifier diagnosed cytomegalovirus status with high specificity and sensitivity.

With regard to this clone: Antigen unknown.

The sequenced material came from PBMCs. V is TRBV6-5 and J is TRBJ2-2, with 7 bases aligning to TRBD2. The receptor was derived from a man aged 18 to 35 in good health and CMV-seronegative. The CDR3 sequence is CASSGLDTGELFF. DNA for the CDR3: TGTGCCAGCAGTGGACTAGACACCGGGGAGCTGTTTTTT.